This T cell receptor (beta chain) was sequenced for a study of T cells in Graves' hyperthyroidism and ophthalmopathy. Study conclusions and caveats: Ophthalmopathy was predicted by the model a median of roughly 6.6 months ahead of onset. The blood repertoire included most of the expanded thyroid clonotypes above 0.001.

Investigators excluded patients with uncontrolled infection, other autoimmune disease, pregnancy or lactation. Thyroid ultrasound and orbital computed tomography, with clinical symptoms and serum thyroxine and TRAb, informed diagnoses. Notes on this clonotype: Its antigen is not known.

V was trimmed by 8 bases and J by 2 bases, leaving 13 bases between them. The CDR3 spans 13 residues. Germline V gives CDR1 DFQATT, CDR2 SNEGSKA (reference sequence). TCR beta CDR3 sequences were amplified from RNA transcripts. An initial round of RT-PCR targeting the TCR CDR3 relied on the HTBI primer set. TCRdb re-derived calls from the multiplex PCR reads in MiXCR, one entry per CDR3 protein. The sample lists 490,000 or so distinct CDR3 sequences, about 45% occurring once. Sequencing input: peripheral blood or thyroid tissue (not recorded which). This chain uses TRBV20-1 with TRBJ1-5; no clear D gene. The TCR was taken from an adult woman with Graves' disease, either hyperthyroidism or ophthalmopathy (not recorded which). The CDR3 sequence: CSSTGIRNQPQHF. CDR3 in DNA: TGCAGTAGCACCGGGATCCGCAATCAGCCCCAGCATTTT.